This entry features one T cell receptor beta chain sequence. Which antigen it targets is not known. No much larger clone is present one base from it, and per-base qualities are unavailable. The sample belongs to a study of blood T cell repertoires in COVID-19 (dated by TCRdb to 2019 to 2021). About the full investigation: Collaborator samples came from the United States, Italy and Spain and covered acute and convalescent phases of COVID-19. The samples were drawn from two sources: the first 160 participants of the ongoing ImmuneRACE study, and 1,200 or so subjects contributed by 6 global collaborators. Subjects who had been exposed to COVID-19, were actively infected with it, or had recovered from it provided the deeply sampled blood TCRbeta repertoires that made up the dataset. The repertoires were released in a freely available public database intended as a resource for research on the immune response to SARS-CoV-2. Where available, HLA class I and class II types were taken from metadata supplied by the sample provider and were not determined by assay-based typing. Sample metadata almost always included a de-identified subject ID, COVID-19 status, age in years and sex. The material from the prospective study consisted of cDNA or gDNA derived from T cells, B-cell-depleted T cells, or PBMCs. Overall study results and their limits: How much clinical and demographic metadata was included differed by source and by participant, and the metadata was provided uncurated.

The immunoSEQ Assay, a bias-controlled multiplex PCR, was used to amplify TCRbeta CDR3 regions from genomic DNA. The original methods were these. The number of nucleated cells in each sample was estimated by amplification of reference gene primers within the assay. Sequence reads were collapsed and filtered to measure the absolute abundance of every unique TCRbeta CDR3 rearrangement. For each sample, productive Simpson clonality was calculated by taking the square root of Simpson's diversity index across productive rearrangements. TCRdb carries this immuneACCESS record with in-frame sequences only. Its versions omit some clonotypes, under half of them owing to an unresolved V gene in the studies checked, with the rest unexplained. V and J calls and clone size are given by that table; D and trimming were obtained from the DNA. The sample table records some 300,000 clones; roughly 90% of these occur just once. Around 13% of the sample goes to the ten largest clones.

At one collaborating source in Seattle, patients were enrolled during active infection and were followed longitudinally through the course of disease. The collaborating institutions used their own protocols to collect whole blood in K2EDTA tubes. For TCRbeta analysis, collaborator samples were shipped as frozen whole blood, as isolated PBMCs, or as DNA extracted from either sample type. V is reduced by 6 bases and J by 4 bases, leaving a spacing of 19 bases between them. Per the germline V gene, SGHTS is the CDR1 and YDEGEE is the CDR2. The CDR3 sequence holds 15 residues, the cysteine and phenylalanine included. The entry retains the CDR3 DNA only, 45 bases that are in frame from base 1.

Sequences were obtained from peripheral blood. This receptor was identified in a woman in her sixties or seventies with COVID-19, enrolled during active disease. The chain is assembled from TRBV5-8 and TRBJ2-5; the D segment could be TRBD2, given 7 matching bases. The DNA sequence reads TGTGCCAGCAATTTGGGACTACTAGGGGGAGAGACCCAGTACTTC. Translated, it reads CASNLGLLGGETQYF.